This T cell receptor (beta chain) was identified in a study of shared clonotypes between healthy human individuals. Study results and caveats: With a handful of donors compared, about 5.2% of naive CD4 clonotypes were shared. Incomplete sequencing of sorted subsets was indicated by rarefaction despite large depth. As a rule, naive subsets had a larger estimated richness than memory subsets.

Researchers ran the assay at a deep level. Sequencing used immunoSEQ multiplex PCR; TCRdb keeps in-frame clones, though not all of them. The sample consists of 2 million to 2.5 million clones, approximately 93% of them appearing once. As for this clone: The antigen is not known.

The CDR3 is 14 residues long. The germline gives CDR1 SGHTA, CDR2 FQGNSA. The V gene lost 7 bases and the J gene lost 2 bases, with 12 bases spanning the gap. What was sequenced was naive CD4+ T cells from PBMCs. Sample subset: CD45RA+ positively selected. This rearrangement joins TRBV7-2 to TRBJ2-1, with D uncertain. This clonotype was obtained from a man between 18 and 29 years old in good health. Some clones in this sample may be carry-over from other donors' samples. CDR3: CASKALRPYNEQFF. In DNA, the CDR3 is TGTGCCAGCAAGGCGCTTCGTCCCTACAATGAGCAGTTCTTC.